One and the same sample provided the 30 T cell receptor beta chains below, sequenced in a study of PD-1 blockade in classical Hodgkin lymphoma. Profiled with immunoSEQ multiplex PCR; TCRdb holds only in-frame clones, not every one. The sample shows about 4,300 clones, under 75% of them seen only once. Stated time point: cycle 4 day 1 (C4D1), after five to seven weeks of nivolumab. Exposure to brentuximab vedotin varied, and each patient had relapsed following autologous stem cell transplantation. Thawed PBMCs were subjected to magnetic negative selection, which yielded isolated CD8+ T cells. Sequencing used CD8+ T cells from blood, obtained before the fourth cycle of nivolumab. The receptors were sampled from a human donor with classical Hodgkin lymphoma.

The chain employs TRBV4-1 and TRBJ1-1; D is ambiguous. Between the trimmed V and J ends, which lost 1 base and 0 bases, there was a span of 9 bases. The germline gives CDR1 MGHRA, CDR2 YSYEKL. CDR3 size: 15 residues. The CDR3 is CASSQGRTVNTEAFF. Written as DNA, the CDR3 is TGCGCCAGCAGCCAAGGCCGGACGGTGAACACTGAAGCTTTCTTT.

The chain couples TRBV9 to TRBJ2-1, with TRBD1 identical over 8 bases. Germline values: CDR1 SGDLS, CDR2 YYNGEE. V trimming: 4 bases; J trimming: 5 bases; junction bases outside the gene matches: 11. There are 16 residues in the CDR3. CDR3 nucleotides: TGTGCCAGCAGCTCCCGGACAGGGAGTTCCCACAATGAGCAGTTCTTC. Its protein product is CASSSRTGSSHNEQFF.

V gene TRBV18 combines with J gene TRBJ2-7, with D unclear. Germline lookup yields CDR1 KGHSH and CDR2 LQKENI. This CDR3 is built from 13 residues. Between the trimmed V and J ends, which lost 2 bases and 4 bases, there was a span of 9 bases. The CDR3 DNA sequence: TGTGCCAGCTCACCAGGTCCCCGGTACGAGCAGTACTTC. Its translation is CASSPGPRYEQYF.

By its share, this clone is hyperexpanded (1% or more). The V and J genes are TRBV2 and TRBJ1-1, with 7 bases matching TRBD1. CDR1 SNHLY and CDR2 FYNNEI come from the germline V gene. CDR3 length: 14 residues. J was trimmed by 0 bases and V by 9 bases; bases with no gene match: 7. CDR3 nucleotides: TGTGCCAGAGAGACAGGGTCAATGAACACTGAAGCTTTCTTT. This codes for CARETGSMNTEAFF. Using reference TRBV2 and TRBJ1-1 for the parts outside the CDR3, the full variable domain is EPEVTQTPSHQVTQMGQEVILRCVPISNHLYFYWYRQILGQKVEFLVSFYNNEISEKSEIFDDQFSVERPDGSNFTLKIRSTKLEDSAMYFCARETGSMNTEAFFGQGTRLTVV.

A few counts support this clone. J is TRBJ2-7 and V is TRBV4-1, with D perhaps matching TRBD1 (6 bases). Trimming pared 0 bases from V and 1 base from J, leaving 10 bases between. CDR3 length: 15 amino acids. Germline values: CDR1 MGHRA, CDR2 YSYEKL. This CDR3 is CASSQETGKSYEQYF. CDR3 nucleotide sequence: TGCGCCAGCAGCCAAGAAACAGGGAAGTCCTACGAGCAGTACTTC.

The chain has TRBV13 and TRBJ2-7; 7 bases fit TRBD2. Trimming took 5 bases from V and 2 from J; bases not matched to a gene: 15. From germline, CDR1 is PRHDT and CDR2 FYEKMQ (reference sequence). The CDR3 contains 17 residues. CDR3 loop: CASSRIVGRARAYEQYF. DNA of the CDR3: TGTGCCAGCAGCAGAATCGTGGGGAGGGCAAGGGCCTACGAGCAGTACTTC.

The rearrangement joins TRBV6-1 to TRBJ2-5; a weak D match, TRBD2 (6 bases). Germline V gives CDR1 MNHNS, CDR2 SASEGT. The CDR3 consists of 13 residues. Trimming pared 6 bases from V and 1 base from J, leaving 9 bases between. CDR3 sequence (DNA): TGTGCCAGCAGGCCTAGCGTCCAAGAGACCCAGTACTTC. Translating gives CASRPSVQETQYF.

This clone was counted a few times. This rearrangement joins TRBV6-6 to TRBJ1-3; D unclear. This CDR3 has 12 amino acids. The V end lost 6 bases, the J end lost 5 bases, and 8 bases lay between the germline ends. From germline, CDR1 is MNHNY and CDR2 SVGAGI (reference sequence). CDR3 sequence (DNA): TGTGCCAGCAGCCGACCCCGAAACACCATATATTTT. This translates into CASSRPRNTIYF.

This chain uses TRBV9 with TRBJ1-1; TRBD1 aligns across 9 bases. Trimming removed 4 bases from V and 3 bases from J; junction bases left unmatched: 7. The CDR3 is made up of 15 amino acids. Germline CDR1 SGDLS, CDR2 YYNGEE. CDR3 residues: CASSSRQGGYTEAFF. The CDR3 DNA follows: TGTGCCAGCAGCTCCCGACAGGGGGGATACACTGAAGCTTTCTTT.

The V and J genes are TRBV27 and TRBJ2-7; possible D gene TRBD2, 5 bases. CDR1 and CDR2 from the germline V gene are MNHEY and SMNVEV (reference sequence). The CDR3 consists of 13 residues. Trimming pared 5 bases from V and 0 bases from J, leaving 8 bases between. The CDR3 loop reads CASSIRDSYEQYF. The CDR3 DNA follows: TGTGCCAGCAGTATCCGGGACTCCTACGAGCAGTACTTC.

The CDR3 nucleotides read TGTGCCAGCAGCCTCGGGGCAACTAATGAAAAACTGTTTTTT. It encodes CASSLGATNEKLFF. V and J are TRBV9 and TRBJ1-4; D unclear. CDR1 and CDR2 (germline): SGDLS, YYNGEE. With 4 bases removed from V and 0 bases from J, the gap between germline ends came to 7 bases. This CDR3 spans 14 amino acids. Combining the CDR3 with reference TRBV9 and TRBJ1-4 gives the whole variable domain DSGVTQTPKHLITATGQRVTLRCSPRSGDLSVYWYQQSLDQGLQFLIQYYNGEERAKGNILERFSAQQFPDLHSELNLSSLELGDSALYFCASSLGATNEKLFFGSGTQLSVL.

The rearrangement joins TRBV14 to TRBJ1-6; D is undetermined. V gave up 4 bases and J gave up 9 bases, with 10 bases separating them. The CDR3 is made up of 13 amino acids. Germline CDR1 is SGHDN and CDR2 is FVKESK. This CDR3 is CASSLAGSSPLHF. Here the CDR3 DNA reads TGTGCCAGCAGCCTAGCGGGGAGTTCACCCCTCCACTTT.

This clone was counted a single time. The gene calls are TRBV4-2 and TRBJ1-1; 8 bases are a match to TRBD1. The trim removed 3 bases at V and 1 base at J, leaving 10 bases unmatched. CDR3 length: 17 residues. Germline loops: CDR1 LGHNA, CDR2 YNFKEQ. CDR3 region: CASSHSKQGASNTEAFF. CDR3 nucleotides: TGTGCCAGCAGCCACTCCAAGCAGGGGGCGTCGAACACTGAAGCTTTCTTT.

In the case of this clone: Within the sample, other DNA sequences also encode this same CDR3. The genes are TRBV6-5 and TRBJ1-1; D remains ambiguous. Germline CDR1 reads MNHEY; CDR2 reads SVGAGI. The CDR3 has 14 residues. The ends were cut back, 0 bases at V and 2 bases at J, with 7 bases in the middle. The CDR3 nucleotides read TGTGCCAGCAGTTACTCTACAGCTAACACTGAAGCTTTCTTT. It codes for CASSYSTANTEAFF.

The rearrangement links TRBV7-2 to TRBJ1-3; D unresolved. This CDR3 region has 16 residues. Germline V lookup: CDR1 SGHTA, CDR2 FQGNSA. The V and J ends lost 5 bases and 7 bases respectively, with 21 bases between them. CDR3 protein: CASSDRYASARNTIYF. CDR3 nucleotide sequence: TGTGCCAGCAGCGACCGTTACGCGTCCGCGCGGAACACCATATATTTT.

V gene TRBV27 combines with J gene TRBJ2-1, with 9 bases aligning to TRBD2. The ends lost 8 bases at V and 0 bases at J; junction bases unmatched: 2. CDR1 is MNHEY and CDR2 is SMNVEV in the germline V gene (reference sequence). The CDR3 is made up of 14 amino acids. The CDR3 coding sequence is TGTGCCAGCGGTAGCGGGAGCTCCTACAATGAGCAGTTCTTC. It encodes CASGSGSSYNEQFF.

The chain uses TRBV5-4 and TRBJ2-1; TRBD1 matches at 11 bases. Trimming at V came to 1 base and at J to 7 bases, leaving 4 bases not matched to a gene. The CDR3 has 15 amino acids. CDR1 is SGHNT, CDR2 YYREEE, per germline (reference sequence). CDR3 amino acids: CASSLYGTGGNEQFF. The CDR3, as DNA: TGTGCCAGCAGCTTGTACGGGACAGGGGGGAATGAGCAGTTCTTC.

The CDR3 loop is CASSLEGFRYEQYF. The CDR3 DNA reads TGTGCCAGCAGCTTAGAGGGGTTCCGCTACGAGCAGTACTTC. The chain recombines TRBV7-9 with TRBJ2-7, with D tentatively TRBD1 (5 bases). This CDR3 is built from 14 residues. Germline V lookup: CDR1 SEHNR, CDR2 FQNEAQ (reference sequence). The ends were cut back, 1 base at V and 3 bases at J, with 10 bases in the middle.

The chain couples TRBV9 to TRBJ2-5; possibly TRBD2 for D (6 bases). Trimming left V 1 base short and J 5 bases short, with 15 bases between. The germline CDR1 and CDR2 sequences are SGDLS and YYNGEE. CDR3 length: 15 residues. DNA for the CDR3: TGTGCCAGCAGCGTAACCGAGGAGGGGAAGGAGACCCAGTACTTC. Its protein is CASSVTEEGKETQYF.

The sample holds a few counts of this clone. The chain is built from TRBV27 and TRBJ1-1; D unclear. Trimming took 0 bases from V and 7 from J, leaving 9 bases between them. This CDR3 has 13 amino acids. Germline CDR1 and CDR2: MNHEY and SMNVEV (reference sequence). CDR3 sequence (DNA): TGTGCCAGCAGTTTATCCAGGCTTAGTGAAGCTTTCTTT. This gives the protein CASSLSRLSEAFF.

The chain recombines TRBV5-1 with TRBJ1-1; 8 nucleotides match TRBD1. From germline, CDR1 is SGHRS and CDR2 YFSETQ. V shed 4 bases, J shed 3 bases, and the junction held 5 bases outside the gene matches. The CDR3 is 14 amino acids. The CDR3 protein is CASSPGQADTEAFF. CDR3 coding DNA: TGCGCCAGCAGCCCGGGACAGGCCGACACTGAAGCTTTCTTT.

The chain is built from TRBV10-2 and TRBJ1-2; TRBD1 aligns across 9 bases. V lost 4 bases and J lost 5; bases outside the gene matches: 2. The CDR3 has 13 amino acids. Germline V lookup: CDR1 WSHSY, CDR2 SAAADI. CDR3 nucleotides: TGCGCCAGCAGTGGGGACAGGGTGTATGGCTACACCTTC. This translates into CASSGDRVYGYTF.

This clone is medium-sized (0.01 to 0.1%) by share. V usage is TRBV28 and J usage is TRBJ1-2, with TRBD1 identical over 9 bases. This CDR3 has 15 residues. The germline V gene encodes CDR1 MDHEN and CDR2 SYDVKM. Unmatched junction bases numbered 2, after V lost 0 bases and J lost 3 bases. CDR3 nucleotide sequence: TGTGCCAGCAGTTTATGGGGACAGGGCGACTATGGCTACACCTTC. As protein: CASSLWGQGDYGYTF.

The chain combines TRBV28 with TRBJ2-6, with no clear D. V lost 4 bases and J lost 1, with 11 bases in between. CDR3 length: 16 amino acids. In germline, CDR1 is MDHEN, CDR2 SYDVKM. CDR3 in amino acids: CASSSPQPSGANVLTF. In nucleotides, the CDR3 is TGTGCCAGCAGTTCCCCGCAGCCATCTGGGGCCAACGTCCTGACTTTC.

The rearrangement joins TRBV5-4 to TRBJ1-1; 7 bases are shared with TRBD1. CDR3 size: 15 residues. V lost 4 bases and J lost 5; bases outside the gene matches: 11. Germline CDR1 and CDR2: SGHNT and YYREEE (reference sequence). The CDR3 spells CASSAGTVGRTEAFF. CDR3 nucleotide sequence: TGTGCCAGCAGCGCCGGGACAGTTGGACGGACTGAAGCTTTCTTT.

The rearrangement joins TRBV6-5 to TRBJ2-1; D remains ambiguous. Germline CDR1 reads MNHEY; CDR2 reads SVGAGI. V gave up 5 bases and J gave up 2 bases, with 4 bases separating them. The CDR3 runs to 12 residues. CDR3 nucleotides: TGTGCCAGCAGTAGACCCTACAATGAGCAGTTCTTC. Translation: CASSRPYNEQFF.

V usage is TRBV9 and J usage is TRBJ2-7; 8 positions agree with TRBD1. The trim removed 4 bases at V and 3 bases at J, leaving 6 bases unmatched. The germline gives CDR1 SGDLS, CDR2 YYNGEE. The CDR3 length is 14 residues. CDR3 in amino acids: CASSQGTGYYEQYF. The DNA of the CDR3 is TGTGCCAGCAGCCAAGGGACAGGATACTACGAGCAGTACTTC.

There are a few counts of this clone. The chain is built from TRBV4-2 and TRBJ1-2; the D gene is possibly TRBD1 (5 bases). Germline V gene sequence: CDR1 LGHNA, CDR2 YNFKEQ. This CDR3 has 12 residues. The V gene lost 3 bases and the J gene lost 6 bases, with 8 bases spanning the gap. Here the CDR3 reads CASSQNRNGYTF. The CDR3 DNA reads TGTGCCAGCAGCCAGAACAGGAATGGCTACACCTTC.

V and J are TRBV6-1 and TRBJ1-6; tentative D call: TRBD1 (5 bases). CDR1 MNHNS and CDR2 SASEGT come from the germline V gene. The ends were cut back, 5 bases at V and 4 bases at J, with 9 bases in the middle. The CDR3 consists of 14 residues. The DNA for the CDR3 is TGTGCCAGCAGTCGACAGCATTATAATTCACCCCTCCACTTT. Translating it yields CASSRQHYNSPLHF.

CDR3 in amino acids: CATSRMGQTKAYEQYF. The CDR3 coding sequence is TGTGCCACCAGCAGGATGGGACAGACTAAAGCCTACGAGCAGTACTTC. V is TRBV15 and J is TRBJ2-7; 7 positions match TRBD1. CDR1 is LNHNV, CDR2 YYDKDF, per germline (reference sequence). Trimming took 3 bases from V and 2 from J; bases not matched to a gene: 10. The length of the CDR3 is 16 residues. Full variable domain (missing parts from reference TRBV15 and TRBJ2-7): DAMVIQNPRYQVTQFGKPVTLSCSQTLNHNVMYWYQQKSSQAPKLLFHYYDKDFNNEADTPDNFQSRRPNTSFCFLDIRSPGLGDTAMYLCATSRMGQTKAYEQYFGPGTRLTVT.